The next 27 T cell receptor beta chains were all read from a single sample in a study of control samples from healthy donors and cancer patients. Data came from immunoSEQ multiplex PCR; TCRdb stores just in-frame clones and leaves some out. The sample lists 150,000 or so clones, approximately 96% occurring once. Input material: blood. Receptor source: a man aged 40-49 years in good health.

The chain joins TRBV3-1 (or the pseudogene TRBV3-2) to TRBJ1-1, with D uncertain. Trimming pared 5 bases from V and 0 bases from J, leaving 13 bases between. Germline-derived CDR1 and CDR2 are LGHDT and YNNKEL (reference sequence). The CDR3 extends over 15 amino acids. Here the CDR3 DNA reads TGTGCCAGCAGCGGCAGGTTAACCATGAACACTGAAGCTTTCTTT. Translation gives CASSGRLTMNTEAFF.

This rearrangement joins TRBV25-1 to TRBJ1-6; D uncertain. V lost 0 bases to trimming and J lost 8 bases, with 11 bases between them. Germline loops: CDR1 MGHDK, CDR2 SYGVNS. The CDR3 contains 15 residues. CDR3 in DNA: TGTGCCAGCAGTGAATACGAGGGTTCTTATTCACCCCTCCACTTT. Translated, it gives CASSEYEGSYSPLHF.

This clone is a singleton in its sample. The chain employs TRBV27 and TRBJ2-1, with 8 bases aligning to TRBD2. V trimming: 7 bases; J trimming: 0 bases; junction bases outside the gene matches: 2. Germline V gene sequence: CDR1 MNHEY, CDR2 SMNVEV (reference sequence). CDR3 size: 14 residues. In nucleotides, the CDR3 is TGTGCCAGCACACGGGGGGGCTCCTACAATGAGCAGTTCTTC. Translation gives CASTRGGSYNEQFF.

This rearrangement joins TRBV7-2 to TRBJ2-6; perhaps TRBD1 as D (8 bases). Germline V gene data show CDR1 as SGHTA and CDR2 as FQGNSA. Deletions cut 5 bases from V and 0 bases from J, with 14 bases between. This CDR3 has 17 amino acids. The CDR3 coding sequence is TGTGCCAGCAGCCAGGGGGCGGGGGTCTCTGGGGCCAACGTCCTGACTTTC. Amino acids: CASSQGAGVSGANVLTF.

The chain couples TRBV18 to TRBJ2-7, with 7 nucleotides matching TRBD1. The CDR3 length is 13 residues. After removal of 6 bases from V and 5 bases from J, the junction contained 7 bases not matched to a gene. Looked up from germline, CDR1 is KGHSH and CDR2 is LQKENI. CDR3: CASSPGTADEQYF. CDR3 bases: TGTGCCAGCTCCCCGGGGACAGCCGACGAGCAGTACTTC.

The chain links TRBV11-2 to TRBJ1-3; D is perhaps TRBD1 (6 bases). Germline V CDR1 and CDR2: SGHAT, FQNNGV. CDR3 length: 15 amino acids. The V and J ends lost 3 bases and 0 bases respectively, with 9 bases between them. The CDR3 DNA follows: TGTGCCAGCAGCTTGGACAGTAACTCTGGAAACACCATATATTTT. Protein sequence: CASSLDSNSGNTIYF.

The J gene is TRBJ1-2, the V gene TRBV3-1 (or the pseudogene TRBV3-2); possible D gene TRBD1, 5 bases. Germline V gene sequence: CDR1 LGHDT, CDR2 YNNKEL (reference sequence). V lost 1 base to trimming and J lost 5 bases, with 11 bases between them. The CDR3 spans 14 residues. Written as DNA, the CDR3 is TGTGCCAGCAGCCAAGTCGGGCAGGGTTATGGCTACACCTTC. It codes for CASSQVGQGYGYTF.

The chain joins TRBV19 to TRBJ1-5, with D perhaps TRBD1 (5 bases). CDR3 length equals 13 residues. Germline CDR1 and CDR2: LNHDA and SQIVND (reference sequence). V was clipped by 5 bases and J by 5 bases, with 10 bases between them. The CDR3 nucleotides are TGTGCCAGTAGTCGGGGGGAGTATCAGCCCCAGCATTTT. Protein sequence: CASSRGEYQPQHF.

J is TRBJ1-5 and V is TRBV28, with TRBD1 identical over 7 bases. J gave up 4 bases and V 7 bases, and 7 bases lay outside the gene matches. CDR3 length: 14 amino acids. From germline, CDR1 is MDHEN and CDR2 SYDVKM. The CDR3 DNA reads TGTGCCAGCATTCCAGGGACAGCTAATCAGCCCCAGCATTTT. The encoded protein is CASIPGTANQPQHF.

This sequence joins TRBV9 and TRBJ1-2; D call uncertain. Trimming left V 3 bases short and J 8 bases short, with 20 bases between. This CDR3 is built from 15 residues. The germline gives CDR1 SGDLS, CDR2 YYNGEE. CDR3 DNA: TGTGCCAGCAGCGCATCCCGTGCTGACGAGGGAGGCTACACCTTC. It codes for CASSASRADEGGYTF.

J is TRBJ1-5 and V is TRBV24-1; TRBD1 matches 9 bases. This CDR3 spans 17 amino acids. J lost 1 base, V lost 3 bases, and 6 bases had no gene match. The V gene's germline CDR1 is KGHDR and CDR2 SFDVKD. The CDR3 is CATSDRGQGKSNQPQHF. CDR3 in DNA: TGTGCCACCAGTGATCGGGGACAGGGTAAGAGCAATCAGCCCCAGCATTTT.

The chain uses TRBV6-2 or TRBV6-3 and TRBJ2-5, with D unclear. The length of the CDR3 is 14 residues. The V and J ends lost 5 bases and 0 bases respectively, with 10 bases between them. Germline V CDR1 and CDR2: MNHEY, SVGEGT. CDR3 residues: CASSQLGNQETQYF. DNA of the CDR3: TGTGCCAGCAGTCAACTGGGAAACCAAGAGACCCAGTACTTC.

The chain employs TRBV5-1 and TRBJ1-1, with 8 bases identical to TRBD1. After removal of 4 bases from V and 4 bases from J, the junction contained 9 bases not matched to a gene. This CDR3 has 15 amino acids. Germline V gene lookup returns CDR1 SGHRS and CDR2 YFSETQ. The CDR3 region has the DNA TGCGCCAGCAGCGTGCTGACAGGGGATGTCACTGAAGCTTTCTTT. This encodes CASSVLTGDVTEAFF.

V gene TRBV30 combines with J gene TRBJ1-1; no definite D call. CDR1 and CDR2 (germline): GTSNPN, SVGIG (reference sequence). The CDR3 sequence is 14 residues long. The germline V and J ends were trimmed by 0 bases and 0 bases, with 8 bases remaining between them. The CDR3 DNA follows: TGTGCCTGGAGTGTACAGTGGATGAACACTGAAGCTTTCTTT. As protein: CAWSVQWMNTEAFF.

The rearrangement uses TRBV6-1 and TRBJ2-7; no reliable D call. The V gene's germline CDR1 is MNHNS and CDR2 SASEGT. This CDR3 is built from 14 residues. The V gene lost 2 bases and the J gene lost 2 bases, with 10 bases spanning the gap. The CDR3 coding sequence is TGTGCCAGCAGTGAACGAGACGGCACCTACGAGCAGTACTTC. It specifies CASSERDGTYEQYF.

This chain joins TRBV28 and TRBJ1-2; D not resolved. V was cut by 1 base and J by 10 bases, with 16 bases left in between. The CDR3 covers 14 residues. Germline V CDR1 and CDR2: MDHEN, SYDVKM. The CDR3 nucleotides read TGTGCCAGCAGTTTATTAGCGGGCTCTAGGATCTACACCTTC. As protein: CASSLLAGSRIYTF.

The CDR3 is CASSEDGRESDEQYF. The CDR3 nucleotides read TGTGCCAGCAGTGAAGATGGGCGGGAGAGCGACGAGCAGTACTTC. J is TRBJ2-7 and V is TRBV6-1; 7 bases match TRBD2. CDR1 and CDR2 (germline): MNHNS, SASEGT. J was trimmed by 5 bases and V by 1 base; bases with no gene match: 8. The CDR3 has 15 amino acids.

V and J are TRBV27 and TRBJ1-1; D is undetermined. The CDR3 sequence is 15 residues long. V shed 3 bases and J shed 6 bases, with 17 bases lying between them. Germline V gives CDR1 MNHEY, CDR2 SMNVEV (reference sequence). The CDR3 nucleotides are TGTGCCAGCAGTTTGGGCGGACGGCTGGGCTCTGAAGCTTTCTTT. This translates into CASSLGGRLGSEAFF.

The rearrangement uses TRBV19 and TRBJ1-6, with unresolved D. The CDR3 length is 14 residues. From germline, CDR1 is LNHDA and CDR2 SQIVND (reference sequence). With 6 bases removed from V and 0 bases from J, the gap between germline ends came to 6 bases. The CDR3 reads CASRVSSYNSPLHF. CDR3 DNA: TGTGCCAGTAGGGTGAGCTCCTATAATTCACCCCTCCACTTT.

This chain connects TRBV6-5 to TRBJ2-5; 10 bases are shared with TRBD1. CDR1 and CDR2 (germline): MNHEY, SVGAGI. The CDR3 covers 14 residues. With 6 bases clipped from V and 5 bases from J, the junction kept 6 bases outside the gene matches. The CDR3 bases are TGTGCCAGCAGGGAGGGACAGGGGACCGAGACCCAGTACTTC. Translating it yields CASREGQGTETQYF.

V is TRBV2 and J is TRBJ1-4, with D perhaps matching TRBD1 (5 bases). V lost 6 bases and J lost 7, with 18 bases in between. From germline, CDR1 is SNHLY and CDR2 FYNNEI. The CDR3 contains 15 residues. This CDR3 is CASRGRDLKSEKLFF. CDR3 bases: TGTGCCAGCAGGGGGAGGGACCTTAAGAGTGAAAAACTGTTTTTT.

The V call is TRBV6-1, the J call TRBJ1-1; the match to TRBD1 covers 7 bases. The junction had 6 bases not matched to a gene; V was cut back by 0 bases and J by 8 bases. From germline, CDR1 is MNHNS and CDR2 SASEGT. The CDR3 runs 14 residues. The DNA of the CDR3 is TGTGCCAGCAGTGAAGCTTACCAGGGGGTAGAAGCTTTCTTT. As protein: CASSEAYQGVEAFF.

This chain joins TRBV7-6 and TRBJ2-7, with D perhaps matching TRBD1 or TRBD2 (6 bases each). V lost 1 base and J lost 7, with 17 bases in between. The germline CDR1 and CDR2 sequences are SGHVS and FNYEAQ. The CDR3 has 15 residues. The CDR3 DNA is TGTGCCAGCAGCTTAGAGCCCCTCGGGGGCGAAGAGCAGTACTTC. It specifies CASSLEPLGGEEQYF.

The chain joins TRBV5-1 to TRBJ2-5, with TRBD2 matching 9 bases. Germline CDR1 reads SGHRS; CDR2 reads YFSETQ. The J segment lost 2 bases and the V segment lost 7 bases, leaving 12 bases of the junction unmatched. The CDR3 has 16 residues. This chain's CDR3 is CASAGRGGDRQETQYF. CDR3 nucleotides: TGCGCCAGCGCGGGGCGGGGGGGCGATCGACAAGAGACCCAGTACTTC.

The rearrangement uses TRBV11-2 and TRBJ1-1, with D unresolved. This CDR3 has 13 residues. Deletions cut 1 base from V and 0 bases from J, with 3 bases between. The germline V gene encodes CDR1 SGHAT and CDR2 FQNNGV. The CDR3 loop reads CASSLGMNTEAFF. CDR3 DNA: TGTGCCAGCAGCTTAGGGATGAACACTGAAGCTTTCTTT.

The chain joins TRBV18 to TRBJ2-5; D is unresolved. V was pared by 3 bases and J by 1 base, with 9 bases between. Germline assignment: CDR1 KGHSH and CDR2 LQKENI. The CDR3 has 14 residues. DNA of the CDR3: TGTGCCAGCTCACCCCCCGGCCGCCAAGAGACCCAGTACTTC. Its translation: CASSPPGRQETQYF.

The genes are TRBV4-2 and TRBJ2-3; 7 bases are shared with TRBD2. Germline CDR1 LGHNA, CDR2 YNFKEQ. The CDR3 has 16 amino acids. Trimming took 4 bases from V and 3 from J; bases not matched to a gene: 10. The CDR3 loop is CASSPRGAGETDTQYF. For the CDR3, the DNA is TGTGCCAGCAGCCCAAGGGGCGCGGGGGAGACAGATACGCAGTATTTT.